The clone carrying this TCR beta chain is medium-sized within its sample. V was cut by 4 bases and J by 1 base, with 10 bases left in between. This CDR3 has 15 amino acids. Per the germline V gene, CDR1 is SGHNT and CDR2 is YENEEA. The sample comes from a study of sequential checkpoint blockade in melanoma. Across the whole study: 75 to 95 pretreatment tumor DNA samples were TCRβ immunosequenced. After nivolumab or ipilimumab alone, about 22 patients had week-13 rebiopsies.

Treatment described: randomized to nivolumab then ipilimumab (arm A) or the reverse (arm B). Only in-frame clones appear in the TCRdb table, and some are missing; sequencing was by immunoSEQ multiplex PCR. Here the sample spans 1,500 or so clones, about a quarter being singletons. Sequenced material: tumor tissue (inferred from file names), taken from a patient given nivolumab and ipilimumab in sequence. The sequence derives from a human donor with melanoma. The J gene is TRBJ2-2, the V gene TRBV11-3; tentatively, D is TRBD2 (6 bases). CDR3 DNA: TGTGCCAGCAGCTCGTGGGGGGAGAACACCGGGGAGCTGTTTTTT. Translated, it gives CASSSWGENTGELFF.